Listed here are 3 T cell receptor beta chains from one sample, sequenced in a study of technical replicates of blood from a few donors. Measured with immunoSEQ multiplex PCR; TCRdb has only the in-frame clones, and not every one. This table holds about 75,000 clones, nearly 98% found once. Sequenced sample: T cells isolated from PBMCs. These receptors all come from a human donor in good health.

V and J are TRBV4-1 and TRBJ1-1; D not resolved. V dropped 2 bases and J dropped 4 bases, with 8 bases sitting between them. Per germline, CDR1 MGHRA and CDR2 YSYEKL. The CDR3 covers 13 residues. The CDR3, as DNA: TGCGCCAGCAGCCAACGGGGTGGCACTGAAGCTTTCTTT. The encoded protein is CASSQRGGTEAFF.

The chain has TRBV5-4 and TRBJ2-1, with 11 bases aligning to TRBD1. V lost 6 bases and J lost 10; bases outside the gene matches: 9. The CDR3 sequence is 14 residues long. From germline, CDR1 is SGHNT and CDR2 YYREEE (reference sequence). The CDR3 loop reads CASTPGQGEVEQFF. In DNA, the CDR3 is TGTGCCAGCACCCCGGGACAGGGGGAAGTGGAGCAGTTCTTC. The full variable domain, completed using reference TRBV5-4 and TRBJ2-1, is ETGVTQSPTHLIKTRGQQVTLRCSSQSGHNTVSWYQQALGQGPQFIFQYYREEENGRGNFPPRFSGLQFPNYSSELNVNALELDDSALYLCASTPGQGEVEQFFGPGTRLTVL.

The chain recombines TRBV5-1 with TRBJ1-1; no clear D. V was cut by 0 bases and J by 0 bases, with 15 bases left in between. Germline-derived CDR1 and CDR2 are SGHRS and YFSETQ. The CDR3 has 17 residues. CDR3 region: CASSLGDTADLNTEAFF. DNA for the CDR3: TGCGCCAGCAGCTTGGGCGACACGGCCGATCTGAACACTGAAGCTTTCTTT.